These T cell receptor beta chains were read from a single sample in a study of blood T cell repertoires in COVID-19. Libraries were prepared by immunoSEQ multiplex PCR; TCRdb keeps only in-frame clonotypes and omits some of them. The data show 100,000 to 150,000 clones, 88% seen once. Specimen: peripheral blood. These receptors all stem from a woman aged 45-60 years with active or convalescent COVID-19. Both conserved end residues are part of each CDR3. D genes are given only for firm matches. Expanded clones are given a class, and other clones once, few, many or no size at all.

TRBD1	15	TRBV9	-	TRBJ1-6	CASSVTGTGRSPLHF	TGTGCCAGCAGCGTGACCGGGACAGGGAGATCACCCCTCCACTTT
TRBD2	19	TRBV3-1/TRBV3-2	-	TRBJ2-3	CASSQDTSGLAVSTDTQYF	TGTGCCAGCAGCCAAGATACTAGTGGACTAGCAGTTAGCACAGATACGCAGTATTTT
TRBD2	15	TRBV6-5	-	TRBJ2-1	CASSYTQRDRNEQFF	TGTGCCAGCAGTTACACCCAGCGGGACCGCAATGAGCAGTTCTTC
TRBD1	18	TRBV12-5	-	TRBJ1-1	CASGLSPGWDRGSTEAFF	TGTGCTAGTGGTTTGTCCCCAGGCTGGGACAGGGGAAGCACTGAAGCTTTCTTT
TRBD2	15	TRBV5-4	-	TRBJ2-1	CASSPRTSGADEQFF	TGTGCCAGCAGCCCCCGGACTAGCGGGGCAGATGAGCAGTTCTTC
TRBD2	14	TRBV28	-	TRBJ2-7	CASTETSGAYEQYF	TGTGCCAGCACCGAGACTAGCGGGGCCTACGAGCAGTACTTC
-	14	TRBV7-8	-	TRBJ1-4	CASSQSNRAEKLFF	TGTGCCAGCAGCCAGAGTAACAGGGCTGAAAAACTGTTTTTT
-	15	TRBV7-9	-	TRBJ1-5	CASSLAGDRYQPQHF	TGTGCCAGCAGCTTAGCGGGAGACAGGTATCAGCCCCAGCATTTT
-	17	TRBV18	-	TRBJ2-1	CASSLTRTRGSYNEQFF	TGTGCCAGCTCACTCACCCGGACAAGGGGTTCCTACAATGAGCAGTTCTTC
TRBD2	13	TRBV27	-	TRBJ2-3	CASGLAGTDTQYF	TGTGCCAGCGGACTAGCGGGGACAGATACGCAGTATTTT
TRBD2	12	TRBV29-1	-	TRBJ2-5	CSVYSGWETQYF	TGCAGCGTTTATAGCGGGTGGGAGACCCAGTACTTC
-	12	TRBV28	-	TRBJ1-1	CASTLSGTEAFF	TGTGCCAGCACTCTCTCGGGGACTGAAGCTTTCTTT
-	13	TRBV27	-	TRBJ1-2	CASSFRVGYGYTF	TGTGCCAGCAGTTTCAGGGTAGGCTATGGCTACACCTTC
TRBD2	18	TRBV9	-	TRBJ2-5	CASSVGTSGSSGQETQYF	TGTGCCAGCAGCGTAGGGACTAGCGGGAGCTCGGGGCAAGAGACCCAGTACTTC
-	14	TRBV6-5	-	TRBJ1-5	CASSYSQGFQPQHF	TGTGCCAGCAGTTACTCTCAGGGATTTCAGCCCCAGCATTTT
-	14	TRBV7-2	-	TRBJ1-4	CASSLQVLNEKLFF	TGTGCCAGCAGCTTACAGGTCCTTAATGAAAAACTGTTTTTT
-	15	TRBV23-1	-	TRBJ1-6	CASSPSGHKNSPLHF	TGCGCCAGCAGTCCGTCGGGACATAAGAATTCACCCCTCCACTTT
TRBD2	17	TRBV5-5	-	TRBJ2-1	CASSLGARREPYNEQFF	TGTGCCAGCAGCTTGGGAGCACGGCGGGAGCCGTACAATGAGCAGTTCTTC
-	14	TRBV7-2	-	TRBJ1-1	CASSFQGLNTEAFF	TGTGCCAGCAGCTTTCAGGGGTTGAACACTGAAGCTTTCTTT
TRBD2	15	TRBV28	-	TRBJ2-7	CASSTRLAGIGEQYF	TGTGCCAGCAGCACCAGACTAGCGGGAATTGGGGAGCAGTACTTC
-	19	TRBV19	-	TRBJ1-5	CASSMGLGRFIQSNQPQHF	TGTGCCAGTAGTATGGGATTGGGGCGGTTCATACAGAGCAATCAGCCCCAGCATTTT
-	16	TRBV28	-	TRBJ1-4	CASSFPRDSTNEKLFF	TGTGCCAGCAGTTTCCCCAGGGACTCAACTAATGAAAAACTGTTTTTT
TRBD2	15	TRBV5-1	-	TRBJ2-3	CASSFVAGYADTQYF	TGCGCCAGCAGCTTCGTAGCGGGATACGCAGATACGCAGTATTTT
-	16	TRBV12-2	once	TRBJ2-1	CASRISGRLLDNEQFF	TGTGCAAGTCGCATTAGCGGGAGGTTATTGGACAATGAGCAGTTCTTC
TRBD2	17	TRBV11-3	once	TRBJ2-3	CASSLGKAGATTDTQYF	TGTGCCAGCAGCTTAGGAAAAGCGGGAGCCACCACAGATACGCAGTATTTT
-	14	TRBV30	-	TRBJ2-1	CAWSVQGIYNEQFF	TGTGCCTGGAGTGTCCAGGGGATATACAATGAGCAGTTCTTC
TRBD1	14	TRBV9	-	TRBJ1-2	CASSVDRDGYGYTF	TGTGCCAGCAGCGTGGACAGGGATGGGTATGGCTACACCTTC
TRBD1	12	TRBV5-5	-	TRBJ2-3	CASSPGTGVWYF	TGTGCCAGCAGTCCCGGGACAGGCGTTTGGTATTTT
-	11	TRBV6-5	-	TRBJ2-7	CASRRDTEQYF	TGTGCCAGCAGACGGGACACCGAGCAGTACTTC
-	16	TRBV3-1/TRBV3-2	-	TRBJ1-1	CASSQVADRLNTEAFF	TGTGCCAGCAGCCAAGTAGCAGACAGGTTGAACACTGAAGCTTTCTTT
-	14	TRBV4-2	-	TRBJ1-3	CASSQEPVGNTIYF	TGTGCCAGCAGCCAAGAGCCAGTTGGAAACACCATATATTTT
TRBD2	11	TRBV19	-	TRBJ2-5	CARAGEETQYF	TGTGCCAGAGCGGGAGAAGAGACCCAGTACTTC
TRBD2	17	TRBV4-3	-	TRBJ2-2	CASSQYASGTNTGELFF	TGCGCCAGCAGCCAATATGCTAGCGGGACGAACACCGGGGAGCTGTTTTTT
TRBD2	14	TRBV19	-	TRBJ2-7	CASSTGGEGFEQYF	TGTGCCAGTAGTACAGGAGGGGAGGGATTCGAGCAGTACTTC
-	16	TRBV21-1	-	TRBJ2-5	CASSKVFSGSGETQYF	TGTGCCAGCAGCAAAGTGTTTAGCGGGAGTGGGGAGACCCAGTACTTC
TRBD1	15	TRBV25-1	-	TRBJ1-6	CASSAFRGVNSPLHF	TGTGCCAGCAGTGCTTTCAGGGGGGTCAATTCACCCCTCCACTTT
-	14	TRBV15	-	TRBJ2-7	CATSRDPTGREQYF	TGTGCCACCAGCAGAGACCCTACAGGGCGCGAGCAGTACTTC
TRBD1	15	TRBV11-2	-	TRBJ1-3	CASSPWDRAGNTIYF	TGTGCCAGCAGCCCGTGGGACAGGGCTGGAAACACCATATATTTT
TRBD2	15	TRBV6-5	-	TRBJ2-7	CASTPTSGRVYEQYF	TGTGCCAGCACTCCGACTAGCGGGAGGGTCTACGAGCAGTACTTC
-	14	TRBV29-1	-	TRBJ2-7	CSVVSGQARHEQYF	TGCAGCGTTGTTTCAGGACAAGCAAGGCACGAGCAGTACTTC
-	16	TRBV21-1	-	TRBJ2-1	CASSKATGAHYNEQFF	TGTGCCAGCAGCAAAGCGACAGGAGCCCACTACAATGAGCAGTTCTTC
-	13	TRBV12-3/TRBV12-4	-	TRBJ1-5	CASSFGRNQPQHF	TGTGCCAGCAGTTTCGGGAGAAATCAGCCCCAGCATTTT
-	13	TRBV7-6	-	TRBJ1-2	CASSPAQGYGYTF	TGTGCCAGCAGCCCAGCGCAGGGGTATGGCTACACCTTC
TRBD2	15	TRBV27	-	TRBJ2-1	CASRTGGEGNNEQFF	TGTGCCAGCAGGACGGGCGGGGAGGGGAACAATGAGCAGTTCTTC
-	12	TRBV28	few	TRBJ1-1	CASSYPGGSAFF	TGTGCCAGCAGTTACCCGGGGGGTTCGGCTTTCTTT
-	15	TRBV28	-	TRBJ2-2	CASSLYILNTGELFF	TGTGCCAGCAGTTTGTACATCTTGAACACCGGGGAGCTGTTTTTT
-	13	TRBV5-1	-	TRBJ1-1	CASSLAVNTEAFF	TGCGCCAGCAGCTTGGCGGTGAACACTGAAGCTTTCTTT
-	15	TRBV28	once	TRBJ1-2	CASSRKGTPNYGYTF	TGTGCCAGCAGCAGAAAGGGGACACCTAACTATGGCTACACCTTC
-	14	TRBV24-1	-	TRBJ2-3	CATSDPVSTDTQYF	TGTGCCACCAGTGACCCTGTCAGCACAGATACGCAGTATTTT
-	17	TRBV9	-	TRBJ1-2	CASSAQGSTVPNYGYTF	TGTGCCAGCAGCGCACAGGGTTCGACGGTCCCAAACTATGGCTACACCTTC
TRBD2	14	TRBV19	-	TRBJ2-1	CARERGLSYNEQFF	TGTGCCAGGGAGCGGGGTTTGTCCTACAATGAGCAGTTCTTC
TRBD2	21	TRBV4-2	-	TRBJ2-4	CASSQALPGLAGDLAKNIQYF	TGTGCCAGCAGCCAAGCTCTCCCGGGACTAGCGGGAGACCTAGCCAAAAACATTCAGTACTTC
-	12	TRBV4-1	-	TRBJ2-5	CASSQEGETQYF	TGCGCCAGCAGCCAAGAGGGCGAGACCCAGTACTTC